The 3 T cell receptor beta chains given below trace back to one sample, sequenced in a study of T cell responses to AZD1222 COVID-19 vaccine. TCRdb's copy holds only in-frame clones and misses some; the assay was immunoSEQ multiplex PCR. The profile shows 130,000 to 150,000 clones, roughly 90% of them singletons. The sample consisted of peripheral blood, taken 28 days after the second dose of the MenACWY control vaccine. These receptors were collected from an adult who received the MenACWY meningococcal vaccine as a control.

The sample holds one count of this clone. The chain has TRBV5-4 and TRBJ2-1, with 12 positions matching TRBD2. Unmatched junction bases numbered 9, after V lost 4 bases and J lost 7 bases. Germline V gives CDR1 SGHNT, CDR2 YYREEE (reference sequence). There are 16 residues in the CDR3. CDR3 nucleotides: TGTGCCAGCAGCAATAGTAGGACTAGCGGGGAGAATGAGCAGTTCTTC. Translating gives CASSNSRTSGENEQFF.

The J gene is TRBJ1-1, the V gene TRBV19; D remains unclear. The CDR3 runs to 11 residues. Deletions cut 9 bases from V and 1 base from J, with 6 bases between. Per germline, CDR1 LNHDA and CDR2 SQIVND (reference sequence). The CDR3 bases are TGTGCCAGCCAAAGGAACACTGAAGCTTTCTTT. Protein: CASQRNTEAFF.

The J gene is TRBJ2-7, the V gene TRBV7-2, with 9 bases fitting TRBD1. V trimming: 5 bases; J trimming: 9 bases; junction bases outside the gene matches: 11. This CDR3 comprises 14 residues. Germline lookup yields CDR1 SGHTA and CDR2 FQGNSA. Here the CDR3 reads CASSPAGTGLGQYF. The CDR3 region has the DNA TGTGCCAGCAGCCCCGCCGGGACAGGGCTTGGGCAGTACTTC.